A single TCR beta chain is shown here with its context. Its target is unknown. The germline V gene has CDR1 MNHNS and CDR2 SASEGT. The CDR3 consists of 15 residues. DNA for this receptor is not on file. Generated by immunoSEQ multiplex PCR, the TCRdb table keeps only in-frame clones and is missing some. In all, the sample yields about 10,000 clones. Median disease duration was about seven years, range 0.2-19.1. The data belong to a study of synovial regulatory T cells in juvenile arthritis. Study-wide context: A few patients were therapy-naive; five or six received methotrexate alone. Findings of the study overall: Synovial Tregs shared more CDR3 sequences with iaTregs than other blood Tregs. Inflammation-associated Treg cells in blood had less TCR diversity than the remaining blood Treg cells.

Source material: Treg cells from blood. The sample's subset: remaining (HLA-DR-negative) circulating blood Treg cells. The TCR comes from a donor younger than 30 with juvenile idiopathic arthritis. The genes are TRBV6-1 and TRBJ1-2; there is no DNA to check the TCRdb D call of TRBD1. CDR3: CASSENPGQDYGYTF.